The 5 T cell receptor beta chains below were found in one sample sequenced in a study of blood T cell repertoires in COVID-19. TCRdb keeps only in-frame clones here, not all; method: immunoSEQ multiplex PCR. The sample consists of about 59,000 clones, around 82% of them appearing once. Sample: peripheral blood. The receptors derive from a man aged 55 to 70 with acute or convalescent COVID-19.

V usage is TRBV29-1 and J usage is TRBJ1-1; D is ambiguous. Germline V gene lookup returns CDR1 SQVTM and CDR2 ANQGSEA. The CDR3 is 13 residues long. Trimming stripped 0 bases from V and 2 bases from J, with 7 bases between. The DNA for the CDR3 is TGCAGCGTTGAAGACACGGGAAACACTGAAGCTTTCTTT. Its protein is CSVEDTGNTEAFF. The full variable domain, with the rest looked up from reference TRBV29-1 and TRBJ1-1, is SAVISQKPSRDICQRGTSLTIQCQVDSQVTMMFWYRQQPGQSLTLIATANQGSEATYESGFVIDKFPISRPNLTFSTLTVSNMSPEDSSIYLCSVEDTGNTEAFFGQGTRLTVV.

V and J are TRBV18 and TRBJ1-2; 10 positions agree with TRBD1. Germline CDR1 reads KGHSH; CDR2 reads LQKENI. This CDR3 is 16 amino acids long. V shed 4 bases, J shed 2 bases, and the junction held 7 bases outside the gene matches. The CDR3 is CASSLPGTGVNYGYTF. CDR3 sequence (DNA): TGTGCCAGCTCACTCCCCGGGACAGGGGTGAACTATGGCTACACCTTC. The entire variable domain, with the rest obtained from reference TRBV18 and TRBJ1-2, is as follows: NAGVMQNPRHLVRRRGQEARLRCSPMKGHSHVYWYRQLPEEGLKFMVYLQKENIIDESGMPKERFSAEFPKEGPSILRIQQVVRGDSAAYFCASSLPGTGVNYGYTFGSGTRLTVV.

V and J are TRBV7-2 and TRBJ1-2, with D possibly being TRBD1 (6 bases). Germline CDR1 reads SGHTA; CDR2 reads FQGNSA. CDR3 length: 16 amino acids. V gave up 1 base and J gave up 5 bases, with 17 bases separating them. The CDR3 DNA is TGTGCCAGCAGCTTAGGGGAGGGGGGCCTCGGGTATGGCTACACCTTC. The encoded protein is CASSLGEGGLGYGYTF.

This sequence joins TRBV7-9 and TRBJ1-3; D perhaps matches TRBD1 (6 bases). The germline V and J ends were trimmed by 5 bases and 0 bases, with 14 bases remaining between them. Germline V gene data show CDR1 as SEHNR and CDR2 as FQNEAQ (reference sequence). The CDR3 length is 16 residues. The CDR3 sequence: CASSPTGTSSGNTIYF. DNA of the CDR3: TGTGCCAGCAGCCCTACAGGGACAAGCTCTGGAAACACCATATATTTT. The entire variable domain, with the rest obtained from reference TRBV7-9 and TRBJ1-3, is as follows: DTGVSQNPRHKITKRGQNVTFRCDPISEHNRLYWYRQTLGQGPEFLTYFQNEAQLEKSRLLSDRFSAERPKGSFSTLEIQRTEQGDSAMYLCASSPTGTSSGNTIYFGEGSWLTVV.

This chain links TRBV5-1 with TRBJ1-5; D gene ambiguous. The V end was cut by 0 bases, the J end by 4 bases, with 14 bases between. This CDR3 has 16 residues. CDR1 and CDR2 (germline): SGHRS, YFSETQ. DNA of the CDR3: TGCGCCAGCAGCTTGGAAGGAGGGCAGCAAAATCAGCCCCAGCATTTT. Translated: CASSLEGGQQNQPQHF.